This entry lists 29 T cell receptor beta chains sequenced from one sample in a study of identical twins' blood T cells. MiXCR, run by TCRdb on the 5' RACE reads, gives a single entry per CDR3 protein. The sample carries 400,000 or so distinct CDR3 sequences, approximately 30% recorded once. Sequencing input: PBMCs. These receptors came from a woman between 18 and 50 years old in good health.

Only a few counts were recorded for this clonotype. The J gene is TRBJ2-2, the V gene TRBV5-4; D remains unclear. CDR3 size: 14 residues. V was shortened by 2 bases and J by 7 bases, with 12 bases between the two germline ends. Per germline, CDR1 SGHNT and CDR2 YYREEE (reference sequence). The CDR3 sequence: CASSFLGSDGELFF. The CDR3 DNA sequence: TGTGCCAGCAGCTTCTTGGGATCCGACGGGGAGCTGTTTTTT. Drawing the rest from reference TRBV5-4 and TRBJ2-2, the complete variable domain is ETGVTQSPTHLIKTRGQQVTLRCSSQSGHNTVSWYQQALGQGPQFIFQYYREEENGRGNFPPRFSGLQFPNYSSELNVNALELDDSALYLCASSFLGSDGELFFGEGSRLTVL.

A note on this clonotype: A much larger clone lies one base from this, so it may be a read error. This rearrangement joins TRBV25-1 to TRBJ1-2; D ambiguous. Germline assignment: CDR1 MGHDK and CDR2 SYGVNS. The CDR3 length is 11 residues. The CDR3 protein is CSSSEGNGYTF. The CDR3 nucleotides are TGTTCCAGCAGTGAAGGAAATGGCTACACCTTC.

The gene calls are TRBV6-2 or TRBV6-3 and TRBJ1-1, with TRBD1 matching over 8 bases. After removal of 6 bases from V and 2 bases from J, the junction contained 5 bases not matched to a gene. Germline V gene lookup returns CDR1 MNHEY and CDR2 SVGEGT. This CDR3 contains 14 residues. The CDR3 loop reads CASSRTGFNTEAFF. The CDR3 nucleotides are TGTGCCAGCAGCAGGACAGGGTTCAACACTGAAGCTTTCTTT.

V gene TRBV7-9 combines with J gene TRBJ2-3, with D possibly TRBD2 on 5 matching bases. Trimming pared 5 bases from V and 6 bases from J, leaving 15 bases between. The germline CDR1 and CDR2 sequences are SEHNR and FQNEAQ (reference sequence). This CDR3 region has 14 residues. DNA of the CDR3: TGTGCCAGCAGCCCGGAGGTCCTCCCGGATACGCAGTATTTT. Protein sequence: CASSPEVLPDTQYF.

This clonotype was seen ten or more times. The CDR3 DNA follows: TGTGCCAGCAGTGAAGGGTCAGACACCGGGGAGCTGTTTTTT. Protein sequence: CASSEGSDTGELFF. V gene TRBV6-4 combines with J gene TRBJ2-2; D gene unclear. V gave up 3 bases and J gave up 3 bases, with 8 bases separating them. The CDR3 extends over 14 amino acids. The germline V gene encodes CDR1 MRHNA and CDR2 SNTAGT.

In its sample, this clonotype was seen a few times. The J gene is TRBJ1-2, the V gene TRBV29-1; D gene uncertain. CDR1 is SQVTM, CDR2 ANQGSEA, per germline. The CDR3 is 11 residues long. V was shortened by 8 bases and J by 3 bases, with 10 bases between the two germline ends. The CDR3 region is CSTRQDYGYTF. CDR3 bases: TGCAGCACCCGACAAGACTATGGCTACACCTTC.

This clonotype was counted a few times. The V call is TRBV6-1, the J call TRBJ1-5; no clear D. Trimming left V 2 bases short and J 0 bases short, with 5 bases between. The CDR3 runs to 14 residues. Germline-derived CDR1 and CDR2 are MNHNS and SASEGT. The DNA for the CDR3 is TGTGCCAGCAGTGAAAGTTATAGCAATCAGCCCCAGCATTTT. It encodes CASSESYSNQPQHF.

This clonotype was seen more than once but under ten times. The chain uses TRBV5-1 and TRBJ2-3; 9 nucleotides line up with TRBD2. Germline CDR1 reads SGHRS; CDR2 reads YFSETQ. J was trimmed by 0 bases and V by 0 bases; bases with no gene match: 2. The CDR3 has 16 residues. CDR3 coding DNA: TGCGCCAGCAGCTTGGGACTAGCGGCTAGCACAGATACGCAGTATTTT. Translated, it gives CASSLGLAASTDTQYF.

The chain joins TRBV12-3 or TRBV12-4 to TRBJ1-2; D is unresolved. The CDR3 contains 14 residues. V lost 3 bases and J lost 2, with 10 bases in between. The DNA for the CDR3 is TGTGCCAGCAGTTTCCTGAGGGTGAACTATGGCTACACCTTC. Protein product: CASSFLRVNYGYTF.

A few counts support this clonotype. V usage is TRBV3-1 and J usage is TRBJ1-2, with D possibly being TRBD1 (6 bases). Germline V gene lookup returns CDR1 LGHDT and CDR2 YNNKEL (reference sequence). The CDR3 length is 13 residues. Trimming shortened V by 4 bases and J by 6 bases, and 12 bases separated the two germline ends. CDR3 in DNA: TGTGCCAGCAGCCCACGTGCAGGGGATGGCTACACCTTC. Protein sequence: CASSPRAGDGYTF.

This clonotype was counted between two and nine times. V usage is TRBV21-1 and J usage is TRBJ1-1; the table calls TRBD1, which could not be checked here. TRBV21-1 is listed as a pseudogene. The CDR3 contains 16 residues. CDR3 sequence: CASSPTGTGGWAEAFF. CDR3 DNA sequence: TGTGCCAGCAGCCCGACCGGGACAGGGGGCTGGGCTGAAGCTTTCTTT.

This clonotype was seen more than once but under ten times. This chain uses TRBV27 with TRBJ2-1; D is unresolved. Looked up from germline, CDR1 is MNHEY and CDR2 is SMNVEV (reference sequence). Trimming left V 5 bases short and J 7 bases short, with 6 bases between. The CDR3 has 11 residues. For the CDR3, the DNA is TGTGCCAGCAGTGAGAAAAATGAGCAGTTCTTC. Protein: CASSEKNEQFF.

This clonotype was detected once. V is TRBV13 and J is TRBJ1-1; possible D gene TRBD1, 5 bases. The V gene lost 5 bases and the J gene lost 7 bases, with 14 bases spanning the gap. This CDR3 region has 13 residues. Germline CDR1 PRHDT, CDR2 FYEKMQ (reference sequence). The CDR3 sequence is CASSPPGRSEAFF. The CDR3 DNA follows: TGTGCCAGCAGCCCCCCGGGACGGAGTGAAGCTTTCTTT.

The chain couples TRBV29-1 to TRBJ1-1; D call uncertain. The CDR3 length is 13 residues. Trimming stripped 4 bases from V and 0 bases from J, with 9 bases between. Germline V CDR1 and CDR2: SQVTM, ANQGSEA. CDR3 sequence reads: CSVAYGMNTEAFF. DNA of the CDR3: TGCAGCGTTGCATACGGGATGAACACTGAAGCTTTCTTT.

The rearrangement links TRBV7-6 to TRBJ2-3; either TRBD1 or TRBD2 may supply D (6 bases each). The germline gives CDR1 SGHVS, CDR2 FNYEAQ. The CDR3 spans 18 residues. Trimming pared 2 bases from V and 4 bases from J, leaving 22 bases between. CDR3 bases: TGTGCCAGCAGCTTAACTTCCCGGGGGCAGAATCGCGCAGATACGCAGTATTTT. Protein sequence: CASSLTSRGQNRADTQYF.

A few counts support this clonotype. CDR3 DNA sequence: TGTGCCAGCAGTCGCTGGGACAGGGGGCTTGGCACTGAAGCTTTCTTT. Translation: CASSRWDRGLGTEAFF. The rearrangement joins TRBV12-3 or TRBV12-4 to TRBJ1-1, with 12 bases that match TRBD1. The CDR3 is made up of 16 amino acids. After removal of 5 bases from V and 4 bases from J, the junction contained 8 bases not matched to a gene.

The chain joins TRBV6-2 or TRBV6-3 to TRBJ1-5; 10 bases agree with TRBD1. The CDR3 length is 14 residues. With V trimmed by 7 bases and J by 11 bases, 11 bases remained unmatched. Germline V lookup: CDR1 MNHEY, CDR2 SVGEGT. CDR3 nucleotides: TGTGCCAGCACAAGACAGGGGGCCGCAGGGGCCCAGCATTTT. Translated, it gives CASTRQGAAGAQHF.

Turning to this clonotype: Its ends do not fully match the called genes, so a read error is possible. The rearrangement links TRBV6-5 to TRBJ2-1, with no clear D. The germline gives CDR1 MNHEY, CDR2 SVGAGI. This CDR3 contains 13 residues. Written as DNA, the CDR3 is TGTGCCAGCAGCTACTCGAAATGGAATGAGCAGTTCTTC. Protein sequence: CASSYSKWNEQFF.

This clonotype was observed a few times. This rearrangement joins TRBV6-2 or TRBV6-3 to TRBJ2-7; a weak D match, TRBD2 (6 bases). V was clipped by 4 bases and J by 2 bases, with 9 bases between them. Germline assignment: CDR1 MNHEY and CDR2 SVGEGT. This CDR3 is 13 amino acids long. CDR3 nucleotide sequence: TGTGCCAGCAGTTGGGACTTAACCTACGAGCAGTACTTC. Translating gives CASSWDLTYEQYF.

The rearrangement links TRBV5-8 to TRBJ2-3, with D possibly being TRBD2 (6 bases). The germline V gene has CDR1 SGHTS and CDR2 YDEGEE. Trimming cost V 5 bases and J 4 bases, with 11 bases left between them. The CDR3 extends over 13 amino acids. The DNA of the CDR3 is TGTGCCAGCAGGGACTACTCTGCAGATACGCAGTATTTT. This codes for CASRDYSADTQYF.

As to this clonotype: The conserved final phenylalanine or tryptophan is absent from the CDR3, which likely points to a read error. This rearrangement joins TRBV29-1 to TRBJ1-3, with D unclear. With 6 bases removed from V and 0 bases from J, the gap between germline ends came to 9 bases. The CDR3 has 13 amino acids. Germline V gene data show CDR1 as SQVTM and CDR2 as ANQGSEA. Here the CDR3 reads CSVSRGSGNTIYS. The CDR3 region has the DNA TGCAGCGTATCCCGGGGCTCTGGAAACACCATATATTCT.

This clonotype was detected a few times. The chain has TRBV15 and TRBJ2-7; D uncertain. The germline V gene has CDR1 LNHNV and CDR2 YYDKDF (reference sequence). The CDR3 sequence is 13 residues long. V shed 0 bases and J shed 6 bases, with 9 bases lying between them. CDR3 loop: CATSRDSNREQYF. The CDR3 DNA reads as TGTGCCACCAGCAGAGATTCCAACCGCGAGCAGTACTTC.

V usage is TRBV20-1 and J usage is TRBJ1-2; weak D call: TRBD1 (6 bases). Germline assignment: CDR1 DFQATT and CDR2 SNEGSKA (reference sequence). V was clipped by 5 bases and J by 8 bases, with 15 bases between them. CDR3 size: 12 residues. Here the CDR3 DNA reads TGCAGTGCTGGAGGCGGGGGCGGGGGCTACACCTTC. The encoded protein is CSAGGGGGGYTF.

This sequence joins TRBV20-1 and TRBJ1-2; TRBD1 agrees at 11 bases. The germline V gene encodes CDR1 DFQATT and CDR2 SNEGSKA (reference sequence). V dropped 1 base and J dropped 8; count of bases not matched to a gene: 3. The CDR3 consists of 13 residues. The CDR3 protein is CSARGTGGEGYTF. The CDR3 bases are TGCAGTGCTAGAGGGACAGGGGGCGAGGGCTACACCTTC.

This clonotype was detected only a few times. The chain employs TRBV2 and TRBJ1-2; 9 bases are shared with TRBD1. The junction had 7 bases not matched to a gene; V was cut back by 9 bases and J by 5 bases. Per the germline V gene, CDR1 is SNHLY and CDR2 is FYNNEI. The length of the CDR3 is 13 residues. CDR3 nucleotides: TGTGCCAGTACAGGGGGCCTCTCGTATGGCTACACCTTC. Translating gives CASTGGLSYGYTF.

This chain links TRBV19 with TRBJ2-1; TRBD1 agrees at 10 bases. CDR3 length equals 14 residues. Germline CDR1 and CDR2: LNHDA and SQIVND (reference sequence). The V segment lost 1 base and the J segment 10 bases; nucleotides outside the gene matches: 4. The CDR3 region is CASSIGQGAWEQFF. As DNA, the CDR3 is TGTGCCAGTAGTATAGGACAGGGGGCATGGGAGCAGTTCTTC.

The gene calls are TRBV11-2 and TRBJ2-3; tentatively, D is TRBD2 (6 bases). Germline V lookup: CDR1 SGHAT, CDR2 FQNNGV. The CDR3 totals 13 residues. V dropped 4 bases and J dropped 6 bases, with 11 bases sitting between them. The CDR3 loop reads CASSSLAHDTQYF. The CDR3 DNA sequence: TGTGCCAGCAGCTCACTAGCACACGATACGCAGTATTTT.

In regard to this clonotype: A read error is possible here, since a much larger clone lies one base away. V usage is TRBV20-1 and J usage is TRBJ1-2; 7 bases align to TRBD1. The CDR3 runs 12 residues. CDR1 is DFQATT, CDR2 SNEGSKA, per germline (reference sequence). The J segment lost 4 bases and the V segment lost 6 bases, leaving 5 bases of the junction unmatched. The CDR3 DNA follows: TGCAGTGCATCGGACAGGATCTATGGCTACACCTTC. This codes for CSASDRIYGYTF.

This clonotype was seen a handful of times. The V call is TRBV7-2, the J call TRBJ1-1; no definite D call. Germline CDR1 is SGHTA and CDR2 is FQGNSA. The V gene lost 5 bases and the J gene lost 5 bases, with 18 bases spanning the gap. CDR3 length: 15 residues. DNA of the CDR3: TGTGCCAGCAGCCCCCGACGAACTTCAAGGACTGAAGCTTTCTTT. This sequence encodes CASSPRRTSRTEAFF.